This TCR beta chain was documented in a study of CD8 T cells in ankylosing spondylitis. Findings and limits, study-wide: Disease-linked clones, CD8+, were relatively rare in peripheral blood. Typical of ankylosing spondylitis blood, it appeared, was a TCR beta motif of several highly homologous variants. Clones linked to disease were reported to show significant enrichment in matched ankylosing spondylitis synovial fluid.

TCRdb recomputed calls from the 5' RACE reads with MiXCR, one row per CDR3 protein. This table has about 190,000 distinct CDR3 sequences, over 10% appearing once. This clonotype has more than one count but fewer than ten. The antigen is unknown. CDR3 length: 14 residues. Trimming left V 3 bases short and J 2 bases short, with 8 bases between. Germline CDR1 and CDR2: SGHAT and FQNNGV. This TCR derives from a female donor with ankylosing spondylitis or in good health (not recorded which). Material for sequencing was blood, either unsorted or a sorted T cell fraction (not recorded which). The chain carries TRBV11-2 and TRBJ2-1, with D perhaps assigned TRBD1 or TRBD2 (5 bases each). DNA of the CDR3: TGTGCCAGCAGCTTTAGGGGACCCTACAATGAGCAGTTCTTC. Translating it yields CASSFRGPYNEQFF.